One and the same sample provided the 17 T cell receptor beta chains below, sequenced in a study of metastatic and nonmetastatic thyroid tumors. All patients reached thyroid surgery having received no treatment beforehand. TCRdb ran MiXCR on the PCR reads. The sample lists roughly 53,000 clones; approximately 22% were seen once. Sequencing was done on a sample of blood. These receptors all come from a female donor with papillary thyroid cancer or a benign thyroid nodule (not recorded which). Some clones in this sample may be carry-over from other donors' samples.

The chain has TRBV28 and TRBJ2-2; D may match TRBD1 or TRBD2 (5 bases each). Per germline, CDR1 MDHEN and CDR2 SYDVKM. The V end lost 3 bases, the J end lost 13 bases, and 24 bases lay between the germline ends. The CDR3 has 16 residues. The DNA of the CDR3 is TGTGCCAGCAGTTTCCGAGGGGTGGCCTTTCCCTGGGGGCTGTTTTTT. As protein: CASSFRGVAFPWGLFF.

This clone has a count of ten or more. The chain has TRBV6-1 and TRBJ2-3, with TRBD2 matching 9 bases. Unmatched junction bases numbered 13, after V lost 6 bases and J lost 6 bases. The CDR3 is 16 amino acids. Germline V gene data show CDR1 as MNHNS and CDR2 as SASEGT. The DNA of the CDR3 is TGTGCCAGCAGAACCGTTAGCGGGAGTGGGATGGATACGCAGTATTTT. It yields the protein CASRTVSGSGMDTQYF.

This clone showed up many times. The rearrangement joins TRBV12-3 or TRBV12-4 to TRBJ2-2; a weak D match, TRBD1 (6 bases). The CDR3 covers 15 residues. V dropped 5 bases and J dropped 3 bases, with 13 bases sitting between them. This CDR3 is CASSLTGFYTGELFF. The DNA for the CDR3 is TGTGCCAGCAGTCTGACAGGTTTTTACACCGGGGAGCTGTTTTTT.

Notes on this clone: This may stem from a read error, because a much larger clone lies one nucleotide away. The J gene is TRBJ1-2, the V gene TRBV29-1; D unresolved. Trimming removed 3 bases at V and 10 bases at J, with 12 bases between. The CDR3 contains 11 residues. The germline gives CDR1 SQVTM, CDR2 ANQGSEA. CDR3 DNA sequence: TGCAGCGTTGAGGCCCGCTCAGTCTACACCTTC. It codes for CSVEARSVYTF.

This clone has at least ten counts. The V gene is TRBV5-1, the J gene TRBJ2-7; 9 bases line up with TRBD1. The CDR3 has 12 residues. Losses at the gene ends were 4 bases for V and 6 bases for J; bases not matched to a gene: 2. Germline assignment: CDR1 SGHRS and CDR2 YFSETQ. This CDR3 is CASSKDRGEQYF. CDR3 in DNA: TGCGCCAGCAGCAAGGACAGGGGCGAGCAGTACTTC.

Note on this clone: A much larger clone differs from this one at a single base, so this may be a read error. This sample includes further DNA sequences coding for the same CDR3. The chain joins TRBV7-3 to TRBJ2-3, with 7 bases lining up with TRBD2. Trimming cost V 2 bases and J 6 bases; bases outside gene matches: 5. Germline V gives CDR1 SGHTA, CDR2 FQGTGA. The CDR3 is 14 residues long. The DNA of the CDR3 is TGTGCCAGCAGCTTAGGTACGCGGGGGGATACGCAGTATTTT. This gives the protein CASSLGTRGDTQYF. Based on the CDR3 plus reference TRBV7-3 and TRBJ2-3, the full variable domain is GAGVSQTPSNKVTEKGKYVELRCDPISGHTALYWYRQSLGQGPEFLIYFQGTGAADDSGLPNDRFFAVRPEGSVSTLKIQRTERGDSAVYLCASSLGTRGDTQYFGPGTRLTVL.

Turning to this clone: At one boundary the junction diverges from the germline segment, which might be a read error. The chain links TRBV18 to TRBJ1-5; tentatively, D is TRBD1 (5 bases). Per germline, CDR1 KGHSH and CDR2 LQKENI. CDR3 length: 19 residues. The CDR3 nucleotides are TGTGCCAGCCCACCTTATCCAGCGACTCAGGGCACAATGAGTCAGCCCCAGCATTTT. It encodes CASPPYPATQGTMSQPQHF.

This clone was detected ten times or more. CDR3 protein: CASSLIGLKRTEAFF. The CDR3 DNA is TGTGCCAGCAGTTTAATAGGTCTGAAGCGTACTGAAGCTTTCTTT. The V gene is TRBV12-3 or TRBV12-4, the J gene TRBJ1-1; D is uncertain. Trimming pared 2 bases from V and 5 bases from J, leaving 15 bases between. CDR3 length: 15 residues.

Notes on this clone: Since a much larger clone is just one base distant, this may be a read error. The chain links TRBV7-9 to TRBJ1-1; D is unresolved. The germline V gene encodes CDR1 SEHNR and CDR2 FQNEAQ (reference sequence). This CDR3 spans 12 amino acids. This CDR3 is CASSFTGSEDFF. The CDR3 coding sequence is TGTGCCAGCAGCTTTACGGGCTCTGAAGATTTCTTT.

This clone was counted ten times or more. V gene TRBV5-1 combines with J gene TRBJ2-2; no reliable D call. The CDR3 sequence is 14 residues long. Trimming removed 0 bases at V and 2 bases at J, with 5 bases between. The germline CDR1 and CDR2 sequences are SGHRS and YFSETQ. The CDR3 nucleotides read TGCGCCAGCAGCTTGGGCCACAACACCGGGGAGCTGTTTTTT. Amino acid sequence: CASSLGHNTGELFF.

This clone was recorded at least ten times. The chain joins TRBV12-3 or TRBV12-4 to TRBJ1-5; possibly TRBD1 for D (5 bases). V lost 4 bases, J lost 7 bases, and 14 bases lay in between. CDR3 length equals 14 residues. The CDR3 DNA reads TGTGCCAGCAGTTGGGACTCCTTCAGCCAGCCCCAGCATTTT. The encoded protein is CASSWDSFSQPQHF.

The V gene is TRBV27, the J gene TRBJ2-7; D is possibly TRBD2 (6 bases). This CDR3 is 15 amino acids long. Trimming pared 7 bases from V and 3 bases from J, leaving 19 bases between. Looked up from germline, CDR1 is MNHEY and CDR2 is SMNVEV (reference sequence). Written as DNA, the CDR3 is TGTGCCAGCATCTCTCTTATCGGGAGTAACTACGAGCAGTACTTC. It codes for CASISLIGSNYEQYF.

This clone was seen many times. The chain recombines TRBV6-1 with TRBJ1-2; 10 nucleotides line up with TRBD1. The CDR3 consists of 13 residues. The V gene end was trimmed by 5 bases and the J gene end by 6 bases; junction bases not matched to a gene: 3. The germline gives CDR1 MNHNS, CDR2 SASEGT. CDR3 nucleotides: TGTGCCAGCAGTTTGACAGGGGGCCATGGCTACACCTTC. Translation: CASSLTGGHGYTF.

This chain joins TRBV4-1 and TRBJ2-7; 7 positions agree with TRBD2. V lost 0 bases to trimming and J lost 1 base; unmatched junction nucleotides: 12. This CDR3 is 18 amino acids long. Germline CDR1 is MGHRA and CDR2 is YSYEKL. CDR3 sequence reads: CASSQDRASAGESYEQYF. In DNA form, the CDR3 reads TGCGCCAGCAGCCAAGATCGGGCTAGCGCGGGAGAATCCTACGAGCAGTACTTC.

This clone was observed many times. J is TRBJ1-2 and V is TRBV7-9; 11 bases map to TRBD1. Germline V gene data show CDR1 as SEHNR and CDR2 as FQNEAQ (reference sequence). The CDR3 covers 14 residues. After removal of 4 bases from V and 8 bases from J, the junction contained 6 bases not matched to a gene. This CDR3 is CASSYRGQGGGYTF. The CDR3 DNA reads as TGTGCCAGCAGCTACCGGGGACAGGGGGGCGGCTACACCTTC.

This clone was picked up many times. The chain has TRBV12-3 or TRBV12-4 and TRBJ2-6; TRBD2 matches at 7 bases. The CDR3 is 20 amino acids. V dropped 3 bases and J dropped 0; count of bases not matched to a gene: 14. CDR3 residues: CASSFKGRRETASGANVLTF. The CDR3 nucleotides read TGTGCCAGCAGTTTTAAGGGACGGCGGGAGACAGCCTCTGGGGCCAACGTCCTGACTTTC.

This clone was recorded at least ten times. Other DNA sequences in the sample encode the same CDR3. As DNA, the CDR3 is TGTGCCAGCAGCTTAGAGGGTTGGGGCACAGATACGCAGTATTTT. Protein product: CASSLEGWGTDTQYF. V gene TRBV11-2 combines with J gene TRBJ2-3; no reliable D call. V shed 0 bases and J shed 1 base, with 8 bases lying between them. Looked up from germline, CDR1 is SGHAT and CDR2 is FQNNGV. This CDR3 is built from 15 residues.